This TCR beta chain was obtained from a study of shared clonotypes between healthy human individuals. V was shortened by 2 bases and J by 2 bases, with 19 bases between the two germline ends. The CDR3 has 17 residues. CDR1 and CDR2 from the germline V gene are GTSNPN and SVGIG (reference sequence). The naive CD8 population came from CD45RO-negative cells selected for CCR7, without terminally differentiated effector memory CD45RA+ cells. Everyone who donated was a Caucasian adult who lived in Nashville, Tennessee. Only in-frame clones appear in the TCRdb table, and some are missing; sequencing was by immunoSEQ multiplex PCR. The table has some 800,000 clones, more than 85% seen once.

The TCR was taken from a man aged 25-40 years in good health. Sequenced input: naive CD8+ T cells sorted from blood. The chain couples TRBV30 to TRBJ1-3; D may be TRBD1 (6 bases). CDR3: CAWSSRGGEQTGNTIYF. The CDR3 DNA reads TGTGCCTGGAGTTCCCGAGGGGGGGAACAGACTGGAAACACCATATATTTT.